The clone carrying this T cell receptor (beta chain) has at least ten counts. Its antigen is still unknown. These data belong to a study of T cells in Graves' hyperthyroidism and ophthalmopathy. Trimming took off 5 bases at V and 2 bases at J, with 15 bases between the two ends. Germline loops: CDR1 MNHNS, CDR2 SASEGT. The CDR3 loop spans 16 amino acids. The study defined stable Graves' hyperthyroidism as no ophthalmopathy progression within 18 months. PBMCs were sourced from over 8.5 ml fresh peripheral blood. Regions amplified from RNA transcripts were the TCR beta CDR3 regions. In the first-round RT-PCR of the TCR CDR3, the HTBI primer set was used. TCRdb fed the multiplex PCR reads into MiXCR, producing one record per CDR3 protein. The sample contains a few hundred thousand distinct CDR3 sequences, 20% to 25% of which appear only once. Study results and limitations: It was a median approximately six months before onset that the model predicted ophthalmopathy.

The sequenced material came from blood. The chain has TRBV6-1 and TRBJ2-2; D may correspond to TRBD1 or TRBD2 (5 bases each). The clonotype comes from a man younger than 30 with Graves' hyperthyroidism. CDR3 coding DNA: TGTGCCAGCAGTCCAACCGGGACCTACAACACCGGGGAGCTGTTTTTT. Protein sequence: CASSPTGTYNTGELFF.